This T cell receptor (beta chain) stems from a study of blood T cell repertoires in COVID-19. Across the study: Collection of acute and convalescent COVID-19 samples took place in the United States, Italy and Spain. PBMCs, B-cell-depleted T cells, or T cells were the source of the cDNA or gDNA that made up the material.

Original processing methods: Amplified reference gene primers provided the basis for estimating nucleated cell counts. Sequencing was performed with immunoSEQ multiplex PCR; in TCRdb, only in-frame clones are kept and a portion is missing. V, J and clone size are those of that table, while D and trimming were read from the DNA. The data contain some 260,000 clones, approximately 88% of them singletons. The sequence derives from a woman in her 70s with COVID-19, enrolled during active disease. The sequenced sample was peripheral blood.

CDR3 nucleotide sequence: TGCAGTGCTAGTCAGGGGTTCGGACAGCCCCAGCATTTT. As protein: CSASQGFGQPQHF. The gene calls are TRBV20-1 and TRBJ1-5; TRBD1 is a possible D gene (6 bases). V lost 3 bases, J lost 7 bases, and 13 bases lay in between. The CDR3 is made up of 13 amino acids. Germline V gene data show CDR1 as DFQATT and CDR2 as SNEGSKA (reference sequence).